These T cell receptor beta chains were read from a single sample in a study of somatic mutations in cytotoxic T cells in rheumatoid arthritis. Profiling relied on immunoSEQ multiplex PCR, and the TCRdb table lists in-frame clones only, not all of them. The table lists some 6,700 clones, 77% of them singletons. The sample in question was CD8+ T cells sorted from blood, obtained at a follow-up visit. The receptors were sampled from a woman between 70 and 85 years old with rheumatoid arthritis. Each CDR3 is given with its conserved first and last residue. A D gene is named only where the DNA matches it firmly. Clone size is not always given. Where it is, it says once, few, many or a class for expanded clones.

clone size,J gene,V gene,D gene,CDR3 protein,CDR3 DNA
large,TRBJ1-3,TRBV2,-,CASSPGYSGNTIYF,TGTGCCAGCAGTCCAGGGTACTCTGGAAACACCATATATTTT
-,TRBJ1-2,TRBV4-1,TRBD1,CASSQHRGDGYGYTF,TGCGCCAGCAGCCAACACAGGGGGGATGGCTATGGCTACACCTTC
-,TRBJ2-3,TRBV9,-,CASSVATLGADTQYF,TGTGCCAGCAGCGTAGCTACGTTAGGGGCGGATACGCAGTATTTT
-,TRBJ2-7,TRBV27,TRBD1,CASSFSGGREQYF,TGTGCCAGCAGTTTCTCAGGGGGCCGCGAGCAGTACTTC
-,TRBJ2-3,TRBV30,TRBD1,CAWGGQDSTDTQYF,TGTGCCTGGGGGGGACAGGACAGCACAGATACGCAGTATTTT
-,TRBJ1-1,TRBV25-1,-,CASRKVRGLNTEAFF,TGTGCCAGCAGGAAGGTCCGGGGCCTCAACACTGAAGCTTTCTTT
-,TRBJ1-1,TRBV4-1,-,CASRDRGGYTEAFF,TGCGCCAGCAGGGACAGAGGCGGGTACACTGAAGCTTTCTTT
-,TRBJ2-7,TRBV19,-,CASSFEGHPYEQYF,TGTGCCAGTAGTTTCGAGGGACACCCCTACGAGCAGTACTTC
-,TRBJ2-1,TRBV28,-,CASSLLGGEQFF,TGTGCCAGCAGTTTATTGGGTGGTGAGCAGTTCTTC
few,TRBJ2-7,TRBV5-1,TRBD1,CASSSDRVPPYEQYF,TGCGCCAGCAGCTCGGACAGGGTGCCACCGTACGAGCAGTACTTC
-,TRBJ1-1,TRBV2,TRBD1,CASSESPRGRSEAFF,TGTGCCAGCAGTGAAAGCCCCAGGGGGAGGTCTGAAGCTTTCTTT
-,TRBJ2-2,TRBV19,-,CASSITLAGELFF,TGTGCCAGTAGTATAACGCTAGCGGGGGAGCTGTTTTTT
-,TRBJ1-2,TRBV6-1,-,CASSVLGDYGYTF,TGTGCCAGCAGTGTTTTAGGGGATTATGGCTACACCTTC
-,TRBJ2-5,TRBV5-1,-,CASSDSVQETQYF,TGCGCCAGCAGCGACAGCGTCCAAGAGACCCAGTACTTC
-,TRBJ2-7,TRBV11-1,TRBD2,CASSLEGGTSLSSYEQYF,TGTGCCAGCAGCTTAGAGGGGGGGACTAGCTTATCCTCCTACGAGCAGTACTTC
-,TRBJ2-2,TRBV11-2,TRBD2,CASTSPRISGGAFTGELFF,TGTGCCAGCACAAGCCCCCGAATTAGCGGGGGGGCGTTCACCGGGGAGCTGTTTTTT
-,TRBJ2-1,TRBV28,TRBD2,CASSFKPGTSGYDEQFF,TGTGCCAGCAGTTTTAAACCCGGGACTAGCGGCTACGATGAGCAGTTCTTC
once,TRBJ2-7,TRBV27,-,CASSWGPYYEQYF,TGTGCCAGCAGTTGGGGACCGTACTACGAGCAGTACTTC
-,TRBJ1-1,TRBV6-6,-,CASTRGVGDTEAFF,TGTGCCAGCACCCGAGGGGTAGGTGACACTGAAGCTTTCTTT
-,TRBJ2-3,TRBV9,-,CASSVGGTVSTDTQYF,TGTGCCAGCAGCGTAGGGGGGACGGTTAGCACAGATACGCAGTATTTT